This is a list of T cell receptor beta chains from one sample in a study of human T cells and chemical hapten exposure. TCRdb ran MiXCR on the RACE reads and lists one entry per CDR3 protein. The data hold about 340,000 distinct CDR3 sequences, with around 7% observed a single time. The starting material was whole blood, obtained in connection with sensitization to the hapten diphenylcyclopropenone (DPC). The receptors were gathered from a young woman with alopecia areata. Some clones in this sample may be carry-over from other donors' samples. The CDR3 runs from the conserved cysteine through the conserved F or W. The order of the fields is D gene, V gene, J gene, clone size, CDR3 DNA, CDR3 protein. D genes are given only for firm matches. Only part of the rows carry a size: once, few, many, or a class if the clone is expanded.

-	TRBV7-9	TRBJ2-7	many	TGTGCCAGCAGCTGGACCTCCTACGAGCAGTACTTC	CASSWTSYEQYF
TRBD1	TRBV7-2	TRBJ2-5	few	TGTGCCAGCAGCTCGCTAGGGACAGCCCAAGAGACCCAGTACTTC	CASSSLGTAQETQYF
TRBD2	TRBV29-1	TRBJ2-5	many	TGCAGCGTTCAACGACTAGCGGGGGCCCTACAAGAGACCCAGTACTTC	CSVQRLAGALQETQYF
-	TRBV14	TRBJ1-2	few	TGTGCCAGCAGCCAAGATTCTCTCCCTGGCTACACCTTC	CASSQDSLPGYTF
-	TRBV4-3	TRBJ1-6	few	TGCGCCAGCAGCCAAGCAACAGATAGACTAGGTTCACCCCTCCACTTT	CASSQATDRLGSPLHF
-	TRBV4-3	TRBJ2-3	few	TGCGCCAGCAGCCAAGAGAGATTGGATTCCCGCCAACTGGGAGATACGCAGTATTTT	CASSQERLDSRQLGDTQYF
-	TRBV28	TRBJ1-3	-	TGTGCCAGCAGCGTGGTAGGGCGCGGAAACACCATATATTTT	CASSVVGRGNTIYF
-	TRBV2	TRBJ1-5	few	TGTGCCAGCAGTGGCAGGGGAGGTGGGCAGCCCCAGCATTTT	CASSGRGGGQPQHF
-	TRBV2	TRBJ2-5	many	TGTGCCACTTCAGGGTTCCAAGAGACCCAGTACTTC	CATSGFQETQYF
TRBD1	TRBV12-3/TRBV12-4	TRBJ1-2	many	TGTGCCAGCAGGCCGCAGGGGGGCCGGGGCTACACCTTC	CASRPQGGRGYTF
-	TRBV2	TRBJ1-5	few	TGTGCCAGCAGTGAACTCAGGGTAAATCAGCCCCAGCATTTT	CASSELRVNQPQHF
-	TRBV3-1	TRBJ2-2	few	TGTGCCAGCAGCCGTTTTACGAACACCGGGGAGCTGTTTTTT	CASSRFTNTGELFF
TRBD1	TRBV5-1	TRBJ2-3	-	TGCGCCAGCAGCTTAAGGGGACAGGGGATGGATACGCAGTATTTT	CASSLRGQGMDTQYF
-	TRBV27	TRBJ1-2	-	TGTGCCAGCAGTTCCCGGTCTCCCCGCGACTATGGCTACACCTTC	CASSSRSPRDYGYTF
-	TRBV27	TRBJ2-5	-	TGTGCCAGCAGTTTACACCGGGACGGTGGGGGGACCCAGTACTTC	CASSLHRDGGGTQYF
-	TRBV27	TRBJ1-1	many	TGTGCCAGCAGTTTCGGCGACAGTCTTGAAGCTTTCTTT	CASSFGDSLEAFF
TRBD1	TRBV7-2	TRBJ1-6	many	TGTGCCAGCAGCCCCGGACAGGGAAGATCACCCCTCCACTTT	CASSPGQGRSPLHF
TRBD2	TRBV10-3	TRBJ2-3	few	TGTGCCATCAGCAGGACTAGCGGGGCCTCAGATACGCAGTATTTT	CAISRTSGASDTQYF
-	TRBV7-9	TRBJ1-5	many	TGTGCCAGCAGCTCTGTAGGGGATCAACAGCCCCAGCATTTT	CASSSVGDQQPQHF
TRBD2	TRBV6-6	TRBJ2-3	many	TGTGCCAGCAGCTGGGGGGGAAGCACAGATACGCAGTATTTT	CASSWGGSTDTQYF
TRBD1	TRBV4-3	TRBJ2-3	few	TGCGCCAGCAGCCAAGGGCCCGGGACAGGGGGCATCCTAGATACGCAGTATTTT	CASSQGPGTGGILDTQYF
-	TRBV7-2	TRBJ1-5	few	TGTGCCAGCAGTCAGGACAGAGGTCGTCAGCCCCAGCATTTT	CASSQDRGRQPQHF
-	TRBV27	TRBJ1-1	few	TGTGCCAGCAGTAAATGGGACACATTGAACACTGAAGCTTTCTTT	CASSKWDTLNTEAFF
TRBD1	TRBV7-2	TRBJ2-2	-	TGTGCCAGCAGCTTTACCGGGACAGGGACCGGGGAGCTGTTTTTT	CASSFTGTGTGELFF
TRBD1	TRBV28	TRBJ2-6	many	TGTGCCAGCAGTTGGGACAGGGGGGGCTCTGGGGCCAACGTCCTGACTTTC	CASSWDRGGSGANVLTF
-	TRBV7-2	TRBJ2-2	few	TGTGCCAGCAGCTTAAGTTTAGCGTCCGGGGAGCTGTTTTTT	CASSLSLASGELFF
TRBD2	TRBV29-1	TRBJ2-3	many	TGCAGCGTTGGGACCGGGACTACCACAGATACGCAGTATTTT	CSVGTGTTTDTQYF
-	TRBV6-5	TRBJ1-1	-	TGTGCCAGCAGTTATGGGGGGCGCGGCACTGAAGCTTTCTTT	CASSYGGRGTEAFF
-	TRBV6-2/TRBV6-3	TRBJ1-2	-	TGTGCCAGCAGTTACTCCCGGGGTCGGTTGAAGGGCTACACCTTC	CASSYSRGRLKGYTF
-	TRBV7-9	TRBJ1-1	few	TGTGCCAGCAGCTTTGAACAGAACACTGAAGCTTTCTTT	CASSFEQNTEAFF
-	TRBV28	TRBJ1-2	many	TGTGCCAGCAGTTTCCCTTCAGACTATGGCTACACCTTC	CASSFPSDYGYTF
-	TRBV12-3/TRBV12-4	TRBJ1-3	many	TGTGCCAGCAGTTTAGGGCAATACTCTGGAAACACCATATATTTT	CASSLGQYSGNTIYF
TRBD2	TRBV25-1	TRBJ2-3	many	TGTGCCAGCAGTGAAGGAACTAGCGGGGTTAGCACAGATACGCAGTATTTT	CASSEGTSGVSTDTQYF
TRBD2	TRBV6-2/TRBV6-3	TRBJ2-3	many	TGTGCCAGCAGTCCCGGACTAGCCGTGGAGACAGATACGCAGTATTTT	CASSPGLAVETDTQYF
TRBD2	TRBV6-4	TRBJ2-3	-	TGTGCCAGCAGTGACTCGGAAAGCGGGGGGGCCGCAGATACGCAGTATTTT	CASSDSESGGAADTQYF
-	TRBV5-1	TRBJ2-3	few	TGCGCCAGCAGCCGCTCGGTAGCGCCCGGCTTCGATACGCAGTATTTT	CASSRSVAPGFDTQYF
-	TRBV20-1	TRBJ2-7	few	TGCAGTGCTAGAGGGGGGACGGCTTACCCCTACGAGCAGTACTTC	CSARGGTAYPYEQYF
TRBD1	TRBV7-2	TRBJ1-1	few	TGTGCCAGCAGCTCACTTTCAGGGGGCAACACTGAAGCTTTCTTT	CASSSLSGGNTEAFF
TRBD1	TRBV18	TRBJ2-3	-	TGTGCCAGCTCACTGATGACAGGGGCCACCACAGATACGCAGTATTTT	CASSLMTGATTDTQYF
-	TRBV6-5	TRBJ1-5	few	TGTGCCAGCAGTTACGGCAGGGATCAGCCCCAGCATTTT	CASSYGRDQPQHF
TRBD2	TRBV5-5	TRBJ2-7	few	TGTGCCAGCAGGTGGACTAGCGGGTCCTCCTACGAGCAGTACTTC	CASRWTSGSSYEQYF
TRBD2	TRBV11-2	TRBJ2-2	-	TGTGCCAGCAGCTCTCGATTGGGGGGGATGAACACCGGGGAGCTGTTTTTT	CASSSRLGGMNTGELFF
-	TRBV3-1	TRBJ1-2	few	TGTGCCAGCAGCCAAGCCAGGGGCTATGGCTACACCTTC	CASSQARGYGYTF
-	TRBV20-1	TRBJ1-5	many	TGCAGTGCTAGACCCGCATCCCCGGAGCGGCAGCCCCAGCATTTT	CSARPASPERQPQHF
-	TRBV20-1	TRBJ2-2	many	TGCAGTGCTACATCGGAGGGAAACGGGGCTAACACCGGGGAGCTGTTTTTT	CSATSEGNGANTGELFF